Described below is a single T cell receptor beta chain sequence and its context. This clonotype was picked up a small number of times. No antigen is known for it. Base qualities are not recorded, but no much larger clone differs from it by a single base. The sample belongs to a study of blood T cells in healthy people across ages (dated by TCRdb to the mid-2010s). Concerning the study at large: In model experiments, template switching captured about one uniquely barcoded TCR beta cDNA molecule for every two T cells. To avoid experimental bias, donors of different ages were distributed randomly across sequencing lanes. Two additional independent replicas of 1 million unique cDNA reads from the same blood draw were analyzed for two donors (one aged 18 to 30 and one aged 80 or older). Using deep sequencing normalized with unique cDNA molecular identifiers, the study measured how TCR beta repertoire diversity changes with age. Donors were grouped into four age groups: young (average approximately 15 years), middle-aged (around 39), aged (around 60) and long-lived (over 80).

To prepare the library, 5' RACE was applied. Reads for this sample came from an Illumina HiSeq 2500. A second PCR of about 7 to 12 cycles was performed with a sample-barcoded 5' primer and a J-beta primer mix. A unique molecular identifier was introduced onto each TCR beta cDNA molecule by a template-switch 5' adaptor carrying 12 random nucleotides. Each sample yielded at least 3 million CDR3-containing paired-end reads. The Mint cDNA synthesis kit, primed by a TRBC-specific oligonucleotide, was used to synthesize first-strand cDNA from all RNA. Following uracil-DNA glycosylase treatment, a first 18-cycle PCR with universal primers M1SS and BC2_uni_R was performed on all cDNA. As for the authors' bioinformatics: For normalization, 1 million high-quality reads were randomly selected from each sample, with every read carrying a distinct molecular identifier. Instead of being binned into consensus sequences, reads that shared molecular identifiers were thrown out. CDR3 identification, clonotype clustering and error correction used MiTCR with a Q25 quality threshold and the strictest error-elimination algorithm. A nonparametric unseen species model with Euler transformation was used to estimate a lower bound on total TCR beta diversity. TCRdb applied fastp at Q25 and MiXCR to the public reads, then kept only in-frame beta chains. Duplicate CDR3 protein sequences are folded into a single record with the most common DNA and genes. The V and J calls come from TCRdb's annotation, not from the publication. For this sample the table gives 1.5 million to 2 million distinct CDR3 sequences, of which around half were detected only once. The biggest ten clones account for around 2.1% of the sample.

Measured from the cysteine to the phenylalanine, the CDR3 is 17 residues long. Here the CDR3 DNA is all that survives: 51 bases in frame from base 1. CDR1 and CDR2, per the germline V gene, are MDHEN and SYDVKM. V and J are trimmed by 1 base and 13 bases, and the gene matches miss 21 bases of the junction. Systemically healthy Caucasian individuals from Russia, approximately 39 in total and aged roughly 6 to 100 years, were included as donors. Around 9.8 milliliters of peripheral blood were collected from each donor into EDTA-treated Vacutainer tubes. Ficoll-Paque density-gradient centrifugation was used to isolate PBMCs, with at least 7 million per sample. Trizol reagent was used to extract total RNA from PBMCs, with at least 6 micrograms per sample. For every donor, an aliquot of PBMCs went through flow cytometry to measure the percentages of naive CD45RAhigh/CD27high T cells. Beyond this particular receptor, the publication reports: Because profiling used bulk unsorted PBMCs, naive and antigen-experienced compartments could not be compared conclusively. The percentage of naive T cells measured by flow cytometry correlated strongly with observed TCR beta diversity. Donor CMV infection status was unknown, potentially confounding age-related changes in expanded clonotypes. As age increased, observed TCR beta diversity per million T cells dropped in a roughly linear way, and a significant reduction was already evident by age 40. The long-lived group showed more naive CD4+ T cells, fewer expanded clones and increased TCR diversity than the aged group, suggesting age selection. Estimates of total diversity from one million sequenced T cells were regarded as lower bounds and underestimates.

The rearranged segments are TRBV28 and TRBJ2-5, and 7 junctional nucleotides match TRBD1. The source is a woman in her thirties or forties in good health. What was sequenced was blood. The DNA is TGTGCCAGCAGTTTATCGACCGTCGGGACAGTTTTATCCGGGTGGTACTTC. Its translation reads: CASSLSTVGTVLSGWYF. Full variable domain (CDR3 extended with the reference TRBV28 and TRBJ2-5 proteins): DVKVTQSSRYLVKRTGEKVFLECVQDMDHENMFWYRQDPGLGLRLIYFSYDVKMKEKGDIPEGYSVSREKKERFSLILESASTNQTSMYLCASSLSTVGTVLSGWYFGPGTRLLVL.